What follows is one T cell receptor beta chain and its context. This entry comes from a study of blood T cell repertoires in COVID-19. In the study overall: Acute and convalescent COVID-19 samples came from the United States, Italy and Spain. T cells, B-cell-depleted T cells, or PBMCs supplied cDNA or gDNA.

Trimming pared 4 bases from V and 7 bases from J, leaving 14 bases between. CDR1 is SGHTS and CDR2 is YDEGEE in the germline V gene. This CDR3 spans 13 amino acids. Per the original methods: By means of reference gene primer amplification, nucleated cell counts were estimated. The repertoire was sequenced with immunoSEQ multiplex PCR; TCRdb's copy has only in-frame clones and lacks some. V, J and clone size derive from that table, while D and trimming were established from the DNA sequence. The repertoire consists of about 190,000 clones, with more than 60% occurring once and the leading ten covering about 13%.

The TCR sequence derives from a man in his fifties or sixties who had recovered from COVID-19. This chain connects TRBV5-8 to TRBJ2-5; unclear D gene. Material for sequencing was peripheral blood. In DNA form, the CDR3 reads TGTGCCAGCAGCCCGAACATTGAGGTGACCCAGTACTTC. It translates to CASSPNIEVTQYF.